Below, 26 T cell receptor beta chains from the same sample are listed, as sequenced in a study of control samples from healthy donors and cancer patients. Sequencing was performed with immunoSEQ multiplex PCR; in TCRdb, only in-frame clones are kept and a portion is missing. The table has roughly 450,000 clones, around 90% seen once. The material sequenced was PBMCs. These receptors all stem from a man aged 35 to 55 with head and neck cancer.

This clone appeared once. The J gene is TRBJ1-2, the V gene TRBV6-5; D perhaps matches TRBD1 (5 bases). Germline V gives CDR1 MNHEY, CDR2 SVGAGI. V was trimmed by 6 bases and J by 8 bases, leaving 19 bases between them. The CDR3 has 14 amino acids. CDR3 amino acids: CASRGTESMGGYTF. Written as DNA, the CDR3 is TGTGCCAGCAGGGGGACGGAGTCTATGGGCGGCTACACCTTC.

The rearrangement uses TRBV3-1 (or the pseudogene TRBV3-2) and TRBJ2-5; 7 nucleotides line up with TRBD2. The CDR3 is 16 amino acids. V lost 0 bases and J lost 5; bases outside the gene matches: 9. CDR1 LGHDT and CDR2 YNNKEL come from the germline V gene (reference sequence). CDR3 protein: CASSQESAGRWETQYF. CDR3 nucleotides: TGTGCCAGCAGCCAAGAGTCAGCGGGGAGGTGGGAGACCCAGTACTTC.

The chain uses TRBV5-8 and TRBJ2-3; 7 nucleotides match TRBD1. The CDR3 length is 13 residues. J gave up 2 bases and V 7 bases, and 4 bases lay outside the gene matches. Germline CDR1 and CDR2: SGHTS and YDEGEE. The CDR3 coding sequence is TGTGCCAGCCAGGGACAGATCACAGATACGCAGTATTTT. Protein sequence: CASQGQITDTQYF.

J is TRBJ1-5 and V is TRBV5-6; D is possibly TRBD1 (5 bases). Germline CDR1 reads SGHDT; CDR2 reads YYEEEE. This CDR3 is 13 amino acids long. The ends were cut back, 10 bases at V and 1 base at J, with 12 bases in the middle. CDR3 residues: CASTWGSNQPQHF. The CDR3 bases are TGTGCCTCCACCTGGGGCAGCAATCAGCCCCAGCATTTT.

The rearrangement uses TRBV15 and TRBJ2-1, with 9 bases identical to TRBD2. The V and J ends lost 4 bases and 10 bases, in that order; junction bases with no gene match: 14. The CDR3 length is 16 residues. Germline CDR1 is LNHNV and CDR2 is YYDKDF (reference sequence). Here the CDR3 reads CATSTPSGTSYGEQFF. The DNA for the CDR3 is TGTGCCACCAGCACTCCTAGCGGGACCAGCTACGGGGAGCAGTTCTTC.

The chain is built from TRBV11-3 and TRBJ1-3, with a possible D match to TRBD1 (5 bases). The CDR3 extends over 14 amino acids. Germline CDR1 SGHNT, CDR2 YENEEA. Trimming left V 3 bases short and J 3 bases short, with 9 bases between. The chain's CDR3 is CASSFGGDGNTIYF. CDR3 coding DNA: TGTGCCAGCAGCTTCGGAGGGGATGGAAACACCATATATTTT.

A word on this clone: Germline and junction disagree at one end, which may indicate a read error. V is TRBV7-7 and J is TRBJ2-2; 7 bases agree with TRBD2. CDR3 length equals 18 residues. The germline gives CDR1 SSHAT, CDR2 FNYEAQ (reference sequence). Written as DNA, the CDR3 is TGTGCTAGCACCTTACACTCCCCGACGGGGGGTCGGACCGGGGAGCTGTTTTTT. The encoded protein is CASTLHSPTGGRTGELFF.

The chain employs TRBV2 and TRBJ2-7, with D uncertain. V gave up 4 bases and J gave up 4 bases, with 2 bases separating them. This CDR3 comprises 10 residues. Germline CDR1 is SNHLY and CDR2 is FYNNEI. The CDR3 DNA is TGTGCCAGCAGTGGGTACGAGCAGTACTTC. This sequence encodes CASSGYEQYF.

The V gene is TRBV10-3, the J gene TRBJ2-3, with D uncertain. This CDR3 contains 13 residues. CDR1 is ENHRY, CDR2 SYGVKD, per germline. The V end was cut by 5 bases, the J end by 0 bases, with 6 bases between. CDR3 bases: TGTGCCATCAGTCTTACTAGCACAGATACGCAGTATTTT. Amino acids: CAISLTSTDTQYF.

The V and J genes are TRBV14 and TRBJ1-1; D may be TRBD1 (6 bases). V lost 6 bases and J lost 1, with 18 bases in between. The CDR3 is made up of 16 amino acids. CDR1 and CDR2 from the germline V gene are SGHDN and FVKESK. CDR3 in DNA: TGTGCCAGCAGTCCTATCTACGGGGGCAGGAACACTGAAGCTTTCTTT. Translated: CASSPIYGGRNTEAFF.

V and J are TRBV7-9 and TRBJ2-7; D tentatively fits TRBD1 or TRBD2 (6 bases each). Germline-derived CDR1 and CDR2 are SEHNR and FQNEAQ (reference sequence). V gave up 5 bases and J gave up 5 bases, with 16 bases separating them. This CDR3 comprises 14 residues. The CDR3 nucleotides are TGTGCCAGCAGCCCCGGGGGCGCAGGCCACGAGCAGTACTTC. Residues: CASSPGGAGHEQYF.

The chain has TRBV15 and TRBJ2-7; possible D gene TRBD2, 6 bases. Germline CDR1 LNHNV, CDR2 YYDKDF (reference sequence). The V end lost 5 bases, the J end lost 3 bases, and 14 bases lay between the germline ends. There are 14 residues in the CDR3. CDR3 protein: CATSQPGLGYEQYF. The CDR3 coding sequence is TGTGCCACCAGCCAACCGGGACTGGGCTACGAGCAGTACTTC.

This chain connects TRBV28 to TRBJ1-4; 10 bases are shared with TRBD1. The CDR3 covers 17 residues. J lost 8 bases, V lost 6 bases, and 15 bases had no gene match. Germline V gives CDR1 MDHEN, CDR2 SYDVKM. The CDR3 nucleotides read TGTGCCAGCAGGTACAGGGGACAGGGGCTGAGCGCGGAAAAACTGTTTTTT. This encodes CASRYRGQGLSAEKLFF.

V and J are TRBV6-6 and TRBJ1-5; D is undetermined. Germline CDR1 and CDR2: MNHNY and SVGAGI (reference sequence). The CDR3 spans 14 residues. V lost 2 bases, J lost 4 bases, and 9 bases lay in between. This CDR3 is CASSYVGGNQPQHF. Written as DNA, the CDR3 is TGTGCCAGCAGTTACGTGGGTGGAAATCAGCCCCAGCATTTT.

V gene TRBV24-1 combines with J gene TRBJ2-3; 10 bases map to TRBD2. V lost 9 bases to trimming and J lost 2 bases; unmatched junction nucleotides: 7. CDR3 length: 15 residues. The germline gives CDR1 KGHDR, CDR2 SFDVKD. CDR3 in amino acids: CATGLAGENTDTQYF. The CDR3 DNA reads TGTGCCACCGGGCTAGCGGGGGAGAACACAGATACGCAGTATTTT.

DNA of the CDR3: TGTGCCAGCAGCGCTTTCGGACAGTTCCCGTACAATGAGCAGTTCTTC. It yields the protein CASSAFGQFPYNEQFF. The rearrangement links TRBV9 to TRBJ2-1; possible D gene TRBD1, 6 bases. Per germline, CDR1 SGDLS and CDR2 YYNGEE. The CDR3 contains 16 residues. The V and J ends lost 3 bases and 4 bases respectively, with 17 bases between them. Complete variable domain (other parts from reference TRBV9 and TRBJ2-1): DSGVTQTPKHLITATGQRVTLRCSPRSGDLSVYWYQQSLDQGLQFLIQYYNGEERAKGNILERFSAQQFPDLHSELNLSSLELGDSALYFCASSAFGQFPYNEQFFGPGTRLTVL.

The V call is TRBV7-2, the J call TRBJ1-2, with 7 bases matching TRBD1. Trimming cost V 3 bases and J 5 bases; bases outside gene matches: 9. There are 15 residues in the CDR3. CDR1 and CDR2 (germline): SGHTA, FQGNSA. CDR3 sequence: CASSFAGDSGYGYTF. CDR3 DNA sequence: TGTGCCAGCAGCTTTGCCGGGGACAGCGGATATGGCTACACCTTC.

This clone was detected only once. The chain couples TRBV11-1 to TRBJ2-5; 9 nucleotides align to TRBD1. CDR1 is SGHAT and CDR2 is FQDESV in the germline V gene (reference sequence). Trimming took 11 bases from V and 5 from J; bases not matched to a gene: 6. The CDR3 is made up of 12 amino acids. As DNA, the CDR3 is TGTGCCGGTGACGACAGGGGGGAGACCCAGTACTTC. Protein product: CAGDDRGETQYF. Full variable domain (missing parts from reference TRBV11-1 and TRBJ2-5): EAEVAQSPRYKITEKSQAVAFWCDPISGHATLYWYRQILGQGPELLVQFQDESVVDDSQLPKDRFSAERLKGVDSTLKIQPAELGDSAMYLCAGDDRGETQYFGPGTRLLVL.

This sequence joins TRBV28 and TRBJ1-3; tentatively, D is TRBD1 (6 bases). Trimming shortened V by 5 bases and J by 5 bases, and 16 bases separated the two germline ends. The CDR3 consists of 15 residues. Germline loops: CDR1 MDHEN, CDR2 SYDVKM. This CDR3 reads CASSPDSGQRNTIYF. The DNA for the CDR3 is TGTGCCAGCAGTCCGGACAGCGGTCAGCGAAACACCATATATTTT.

This chain's CDR3 is CASSQEGAVAGIYEQFF. As DNA, the CDR3 is TGCGCCAGCAGCCAAGAGGGTGCGGTAGCGGGAATCTATGAGCAGTTCTTC. This chain links TRBV4-1 with TRBJ2-1; 8 bases map to TRBD2. CDR1 MGHRA and CDR2 YSYEKL come from the germline V gene. The ends lost 0 bases at V and 8 bases at J; junction bases unmatched: 12. The CDR3 extends over 17 amino acids.

The V gene is TRBV24-1, the J gene TRBJ2-5; TRBD2 matches 9 bases. The CDR3 loop spans 15 amino acids. Germline CDR1 is KGHDR and CDR2 is SFDVKD. Unmatched junction bases numbered 6, after V lost 4 bases and J lost 4 bases. The CDR3 sequence: CATSDEAGGRETQYF. The CDR3 DNA sequence: TGTGCCACCAGTGACGAAGCGGGGGGAAGAGAGACCCAGTACTTC.

This sequence joins TRBV29-1 and TRBJ2-7, with 7 bases identical to TRBD1. The CDR3 covers 12 residues. Germline lookup yields CDR1 SQVTM and CDR2 ANQGSEA. The junction had 3 bases not matched to a gene; V was cut back by 5 bases and J by 2 bases. The CDR3 region has the DNA TGCAGCGTTATACAGGGGACCTACGAGCAGTACTTC. Its translation: CSVIQGTYEQYF.

The V gene is TRBV7-8, the J gene TRBJ1-2, with D uncertain. This CDR3 is built from 15 residues. From germline, CDR1 is SGHVS and CDR2 FQNEAQ. V lost 0 bases to trimming and J lost 4 bases, with 12 bases between them. The CDR3 DNA is TGTGCCAGCAGCTTAGCAGTCCCGCTAACCTATGGCTACACCTTC. Residues: CASSLAVPLTYGYTF. The variable domain in full, with the rest retrieved from reference TRBV7-8 and TRBJ1-2, is GAGVSQSPRYKVAKRGQDVALRCDPISGHVSLFWYQQALGQGPEFLTYFQNEAQLDKSGLPSDRFFAERPEGSVSTLKIQRTQQEDSAVYLCASSLAVPLTYGYTFGSGTRLTVV.

The chain links TRBV5-1 to TRBJ1-1; TRBD1 matches at 8 bases. With V trimmed by 4 bases and J by 8 bases, 10 bases remained unmatched. This CDR3 contains 14 residues. Germline CDR1 is SGHRS and CDR2 is YFSETQ. The CDR3 DNA is TGCGCCAGCAGCCTCCTCCTCACAGGGGGAGAAGCTTTCTTT. Protein: CASSLLLTGGEAFF.

The chain combines TRBV28 with TRBJ2-1, with 12 bases that match TRBD2. In germline, CDR1 is MDHEN, CDR2 SYDVKM. This CDR3 is 16 amino acids long. The V segment lost 5 bases and the J segment 1 base; nucleotides outside the gene matches: 3. The CDR3 is CASSTTSGGSYNEQFF. CDR3 DNA: TGTGCCAGCAGTACGACTAGCGGGGGTTCCTACAATGAGCAGTTCTTC.

This clone is a singleton in its sample. The chain combines TRBV5-6 with TRBJ1-3; 7 bases agree with TRBD1. Germline V gene sequence: CDR1 SGHDT, CDR2 YYEEEE. V was clipped by 0 bases and J by 0 bases; unmatched bases: 12. CDR3 size: 19 residues. In DNA, the CDR3 is TGTGCCAGCAGCTTGGGATCAGCGGGACAGCTCTTCTCTGGAAACACCATATATTTT. It is translated as CASSLGSAGQLFSGNTIYF.